One and the same sample provided the 20 T cell receptor beta chains below, sequenced in a study of control samples from healthy donors and cancer patients. Here immunoSEQ multiplex PCR was the method, and the copy in TCRdb shows in-frame clones only, minus some. The sample has 150,000 to 200,000 clones, around 96% seen once. Specimen: blood. These receptors all stem from a woman in her thirties or forties in good health.

The gene calls are TRBV9 and TRBJ1-2; unclear D gene. The V gene's germline CDR1 is SGDLS and CDR2 YYNGEE. The CDR3 runs 16 residues. Trimming cost V 0 bases and J 4 bases, with 16 bases left between them. The CDR3 reads CASSVGPEPYGYGYTF. The CDR3 DNA is TGTGCCAGCAGCGTAGGTCCAGAACCCTATGGCTATGGCTACACCTTC.

The rearrangement uses TRBV18 and TRBJ1-5; D call uncertain. This CDR3 is built from 13 residues. Trimming stripped 6 bases from V and 5 bases from J, with 11 bases between. Germline V gives CDR1 KGHSH, CDR2 LQKENI. Here the CDR3 DNA reads TGTGCCAGCTCGCAACTCCAGGATCAGCCCCAGCATTTT. As protein: CASSQLQDQPQHF.

This clone was detected once. V usage is TRBV10-3 and J usage is TRBJ1-2; a possible D gene is TRBD1 (5 bases). Trimming pared 0 bases from V and 8 bases from J, leaving 13 bases between. The CDR3 spans 14 residues. The germline V gene has CDR1 ENHRY and CDR2 SYGVKD. The CDR3 region is CAISESQGAEGYTF. The CDR3 DNA is TGTGCCATCAGTGAGTCGCAAGGGGCTGAAGGCTACACCTTC.

The chain has TRBV14 and TRBJ2-1; a weak D match, TRBD2 (5 bases). The CDR3 contains 11 residues. Looked up from germline, CDR1 is SGHDN and CDR2 is FVKESK. V was cut by 6 bases and J by 13 bases, with 13 bases left in between. CDR3 nucleotide sequence: TGTGCCAGCAGGTCTGGACTGACCCAGTTCTTC. It specifies CASRSGLTQFF.

The chain uses TRBV14 and TRBJ1-2; 11 positions match TRBD1. CDR1 and CDR2 (germline): SGHDN, FVKESK. V shed 4 bases and J 6 bases; nucleotides not matched to a gene: 13. This CDR3 has 17 residues. The CDR3 DNA reads as TGTGCCAGCAGCCTAGGGACAGGGGGAGTGCAATCGGATGGCTACACCTTC. Translation gives CASSLGTGGVQSDGYTF.

The rearrangement links TRBV2 to TRBJ1-4; TRBD1 matches 8 bases. There are 14 residues in the CDR3. Trimming cost V 1 base and J 7 bases; bases outside gene matches: 2. Germline assignment: CDR1 SNHLY and CDR2 FYNNEI. The CDR3 bases are TGTGCCAGCAGTGAAGGACAGGGGCCTGAAAAACTGTTTTTT. It specifies CASSEGQGPEKLFF.

The chain carries TRBV4-3 and TRBJ2-5; tentatively, D is TRBD1 or TRBD2 (5 bases each). With 1 base removed from V and 7 bases from J, the gap between germline ends came to 16 bases. The CDR3 is 15 residues long. The germline gives CDR1 LGHNA, CDR2 YSLEER. The CDR3 coding sequence is TGCGCCAGCAGCCAAGTTGACCGCCGGGACGGGACCCAGTACTTC. As protein: CASSQVDRRDGTQYF.

The chain carries TRBV12-3 or TRBV12-4 and TRBJ1-2; D unclear. The V and J ends lost 6 bases and 1 base respectively, with 9 bases between them. This CDR3 is 13 amino acids long. CDR3 sequence (DNA): TGTGCCAGCAGACCTACAGTTAACTATGGCTACACCTTC. Translating it yields CASRPTVNYGYTF.

The V gene is TRBV25-1, the J gene TRBJ2-5, with D unresolved. Germline CDR1 and CDR2: MGHDK and SYGVNS. V was shortened by 6 bases and J by 7 bases, with 9 bases between the two germline ends. The CDR3 has 11 amino acids. The CDR3 region is CASRALGTQYF. In nucleotides, the CDR3 is TGTGCCAGCAGGGCTTTGGGGACCCAGTACTTC. The complete variable domain, with remaining parts taken from reference TRBV25-1 and TRBJ2-5, reads EADIYQTPRYLVIGTGKKITLECSQTMGHDKMYWYQQDPGMELHLIHYSYGVNSTEKGDLSSESTVSRIRTEHFPLTLESARPSHTSQYLCASRALGTQYFGPGTRLLVL.

The chain joins TRBV4-2 to TRBJ2-7; D possibly corresponds to TRBD1 (6 bases). V was trimmed by 0 bases and J by 4 bases, leaving 13 bases between them. CDR1 and CDR2 (germline): LGHNA, YNFKEQ. CDR3 length: 15 amino acids. In nucleotides, the CDR3 is TGTGCCAGCAGCCAAGATATCACAGGGACGTACGAGCAGTACTTC. Translation gives CASSQDITGTYEQYF.

The genes are TRBV5-6 and TRBJ1-2; D not certain. The V end was cut by 4 bases, the J end by 1 base, with 8 bases between. CDR3 length: 13 residues. Germline values: CDR1 SGHDT, CDR2 YYEEEE. DNA for the CDR3: TGTGCCAGCAGCCCCGACATTAACTATGGCTACACCTTC. It encodes CASSPDINYGYTF.

The chain couples TRBV7-9 to TRBJ1-1; D is undetermined. Trimming removed 2 bases from V and 0 bases from J, with 10 bases in between. The CDR3 sequence is 15 residues long. The germline gives CDR1 SEHNR, CDR2 FQNEAQ (reference sequence). In nucleotides, the CDR3 is TGTGCCAGCAGCTTACCCTGGGTGATGAACACTGAAGCTTTCTTT. Translated: CASSLPWVMNTEAFF.

The chain links TRBV19 to TRBJ1-2; D gene ambiguous. V was clipped by 1 base and J by 7 bases, with 7 bases between them. The CDR3 is made up of 12 amino acids. CDR1 is LNHDA, CDR2 SQIVND, per germline (reference sequence). CDR3 residues: CASSIGGSGYTF. DNA for the CDR3: TGTGCCAGTAGTATAGGGGGATCTGGCTACACCTTC.

This sequence joins TRBV7-2 and TRBJ1-6; 12 positions agree with TRBD1. The germline gives CDR1 SGHTA, CDR2 FQGNSA. The CDR3 has 15 amino acids. V dropped 5 bases and J dropped 9; count of bases not matched to a gene: 5. CDR3 loop: CASSDGTGGVSPLHF. The CDR3 nucleotides are TGTGCCAGCAGCGACGGGACAGGGGGCGTTTCACCCCTCCACTTT.

The chain is built from TRBV7-9 and TRBJ2-3, with TRBD2 identical over 13 bases. This CDR3 is built from 15 residues. Per the germline V gene, CDR1 is SEHNR and CDR2 is FQNEAQ (reference sequence). Trimming cost V 5 bases and J 4 bases; bases outside gene matches: 3. The CDR3 nucleotides are TGTGCCAGCAGCAAGACTAGCGGGGGGCCAGATACGCAGTATTTT. This gives the protein CASSKTSGGPDTQYF.

CDR3 nucleotide sequence: TGTGCCAGCAGTTTAAACCCAGCCCTCGAGCAGTACTTC. Residues: CASSLNPALEQYF. This sequence joins TRBV12-3 or TRBV12-4 and TRBJ2-7; D uncertain. Trimming pared 2 bases from V and 6 bases from J, leaving 11 bases between. This CDR3 is built from 13 residues.

The chain couples TRBV7-2 to TRBJ1-1, with D unclear. The CDR3 loop spans 13 amino acids. V gave up 1 base and J gave up 0 bases, with 3 bases separating them. CDR1 SGHTA and CDR2 FQGNSA come from the germline V gene. The CDR3, as DNA: TGTGCCAGCAGCTTAGAAATGAACACTGAAGCTTTCTTT. The encoded protein is CASSLEMNTEAFF. Full variable domain (rest looked up from reference TRBV7-2 and TRBJ1-1): GAGVSQSPSNKVTEKGKDVELRCDPISGHTALYWYRQSLGQGLEFLIYFQGNSAPDKSGLPSDRFSAERTGGSVSTLTIQRTQQEDSAVYLCASSLEMNTEAFFGQGTRLTVV.

The chain uses TRBV12-3 or TRBV12-4 and TRBJ2-7; D gene uncertain. This CDR3 spans 13 amino acids. Between the trimmed V and J ends, which lost 3 bases and 7 bases, there was a span of 13 bases. The CDR3 DNA is TGTGCCAGCAGTTTTACTACCCCTGGGGAGCAGTACTTC. It yields the protein CASSFTTPGEQYF.

The chain links TRBV7-9 to TRBJ1-5; 8 bases match TRBD1. CDR1 is SEHNR and CDR2 is FQNEAQ in the germline V gene (reference sequence). V shed 6 bases and J 0 bases; nucleotides not matched to a gene: 13. The CDR3 totals 18 residues. CDR3 amino acids: CASSREGQGAGSNQPQHF. The DNA of the CDR3 is TGTGCCAGCAGTCGAGAGGGGCAGGGGGCTGGTAGCAATCAGCCCCAGCATTTT.

The chain recombines TRBV9 with TRBJ2-1, with 8 bases aligning to TRBD2. This CDR3 spans 16 amino acids. Germline-derived CDR1 and CDR2 are SGDLS and YYNGEE. V was clipped by 2 bases and J by 6 bases; unmatched bases: 10. This CDR3 is CASSVRPGLGFNEQFF. The CDR3 DNA reads TGTGCCAGCAGCGTCCGACCGGGACTAGGCTTCAATGAGCAGTTCTTC.